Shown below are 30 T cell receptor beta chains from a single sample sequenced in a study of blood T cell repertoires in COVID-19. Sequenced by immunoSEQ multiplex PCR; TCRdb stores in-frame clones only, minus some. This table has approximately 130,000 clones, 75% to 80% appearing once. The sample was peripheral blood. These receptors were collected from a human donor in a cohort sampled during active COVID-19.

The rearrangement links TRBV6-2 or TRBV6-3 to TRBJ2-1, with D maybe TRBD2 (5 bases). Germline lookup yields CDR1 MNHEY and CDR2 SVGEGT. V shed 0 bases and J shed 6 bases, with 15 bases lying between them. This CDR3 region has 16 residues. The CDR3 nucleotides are TGTGCCAGCAGTTACTCCCAGACGCCCGAGGGCAATGAGCAGTTCTTC. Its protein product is CASSYSQTPEGNEQFF.

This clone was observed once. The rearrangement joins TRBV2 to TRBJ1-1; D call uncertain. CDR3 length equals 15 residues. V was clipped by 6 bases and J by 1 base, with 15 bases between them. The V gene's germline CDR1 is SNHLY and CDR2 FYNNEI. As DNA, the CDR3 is TGTGCCAGCAGAGATCGAGGCCTGCGGAACACTGAAGCTTTCTTT. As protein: CASRDRGLRNTEAFF.

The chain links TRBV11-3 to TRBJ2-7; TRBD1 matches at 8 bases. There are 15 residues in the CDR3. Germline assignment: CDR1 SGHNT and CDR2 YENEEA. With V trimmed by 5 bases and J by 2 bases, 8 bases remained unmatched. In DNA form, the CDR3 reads TGTGCCAGCAGCCGCGGGACAGGCGCTACCTACGAGCAGTACTTC. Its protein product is CASSRGTGATYEQYF.

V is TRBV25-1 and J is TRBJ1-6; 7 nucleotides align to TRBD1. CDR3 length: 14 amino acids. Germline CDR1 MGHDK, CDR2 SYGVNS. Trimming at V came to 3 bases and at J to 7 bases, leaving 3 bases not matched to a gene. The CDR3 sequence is CASSDRGVNSPLHF. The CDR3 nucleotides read TGTGCCAGCAGTGACAGGGGGGTAAATTCACCCCTCCACTTT.

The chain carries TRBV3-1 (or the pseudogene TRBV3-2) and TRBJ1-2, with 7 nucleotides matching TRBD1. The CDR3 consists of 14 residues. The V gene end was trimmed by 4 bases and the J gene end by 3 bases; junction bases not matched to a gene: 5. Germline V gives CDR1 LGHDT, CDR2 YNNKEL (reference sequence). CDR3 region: CASSPTDRDYGYTF. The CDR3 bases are TGTGCCAGCAGCCCCACCGACAGGGACTATGGCTACACCTTC.

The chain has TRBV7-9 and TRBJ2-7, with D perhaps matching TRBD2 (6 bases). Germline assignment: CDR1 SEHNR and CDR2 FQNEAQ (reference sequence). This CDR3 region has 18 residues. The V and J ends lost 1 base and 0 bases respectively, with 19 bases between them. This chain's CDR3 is CASSLGRRAGTSSYEQYF. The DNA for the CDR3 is TGTGCCAGCAGCTTAGGGAGGAGGGCAGGCACGTCCTCCTACGAGCAGTACTTC.

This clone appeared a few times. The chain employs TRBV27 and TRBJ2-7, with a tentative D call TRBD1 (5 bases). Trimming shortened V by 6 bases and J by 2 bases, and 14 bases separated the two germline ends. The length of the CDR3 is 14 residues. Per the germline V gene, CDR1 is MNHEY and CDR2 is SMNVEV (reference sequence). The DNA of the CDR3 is TGTGCCAGCAGAATCGCAGGGCCAACCTACGAGCAGTACTTC. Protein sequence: CASRIAGPTYEQYF.

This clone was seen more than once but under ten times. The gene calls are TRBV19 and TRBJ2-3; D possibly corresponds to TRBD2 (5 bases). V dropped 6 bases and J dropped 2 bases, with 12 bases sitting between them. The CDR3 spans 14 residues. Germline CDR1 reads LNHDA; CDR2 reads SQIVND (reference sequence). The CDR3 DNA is TGTGCCAGTAGGGACTGGGGAGACACAGATACGCAGTATTTT. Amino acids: CASRDWGDTDTQYF. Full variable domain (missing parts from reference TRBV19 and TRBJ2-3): DGGITQSPKYLFRKEGQNVTLSCEQNLNHDAMYWYRQDPGQGLRLIYYSQIVNDFQKGDIAEGYSVSREKKESFPLTVTSAQKNPTAFYLCASRDWGDTDTQYFGPGTRLTVL.

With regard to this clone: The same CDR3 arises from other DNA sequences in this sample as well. CDR3 region: CASSLQGLNTEAFF. The CDR3 DNA reads TGTGCCAGCAGTTTGCAGGGTCTGAACACTGAAGCTTTCTTT. V gene TRBV27 combines with J gene TRBJ1-1, with D possibly being TRBD1 (5 bases). This CDR3 contains 14 residues. The V gene lost 3 bases and the J gene lost 0 bases, with 8 bases spanning the gap. Germline V lookup: CDR1 MNHEY, CDR2 SMNVEV (reference sequence).

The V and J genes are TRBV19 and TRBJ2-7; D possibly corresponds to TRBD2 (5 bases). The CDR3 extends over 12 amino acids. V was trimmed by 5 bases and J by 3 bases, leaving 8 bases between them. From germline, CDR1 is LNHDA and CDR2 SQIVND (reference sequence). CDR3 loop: CASSAGIYEQYF. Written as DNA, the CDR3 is TGTGCCAGTAGTGCCGGGATCTACGAGCAGTACTTC.

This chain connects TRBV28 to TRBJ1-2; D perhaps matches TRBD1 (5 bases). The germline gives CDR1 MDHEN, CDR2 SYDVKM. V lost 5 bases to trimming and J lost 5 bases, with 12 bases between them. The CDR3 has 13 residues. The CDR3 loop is CASSQDTRYGYTF. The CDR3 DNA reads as TGTGCCAGCAGTCAGGACACAAGATATGGCTACACCTTC.

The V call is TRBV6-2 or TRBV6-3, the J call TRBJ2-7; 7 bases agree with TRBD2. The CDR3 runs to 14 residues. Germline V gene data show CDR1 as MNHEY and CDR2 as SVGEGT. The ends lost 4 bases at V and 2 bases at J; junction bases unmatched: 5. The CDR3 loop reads CASSLTGGAYEQYF. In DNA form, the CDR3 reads TGTGCCAGCAGTTTGACGGGAGGTGCCTACGAGCAGTACTTC.

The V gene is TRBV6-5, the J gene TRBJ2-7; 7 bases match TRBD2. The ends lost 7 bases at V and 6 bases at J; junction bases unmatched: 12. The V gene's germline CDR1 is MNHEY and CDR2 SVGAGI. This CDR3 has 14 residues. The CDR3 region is CASTQAGTKGEQYF. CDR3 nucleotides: TGTGCCAGCACCCAAGCGGGGACGAAGGGCGAGCAGTACTTC.

CDR3 sequence: CASSSGQMHQPQHF. In DNA, the CDR3 is TGTGCCAGCAGTTCGGGACAGATGCATCAGCCCCAGCATTTT. The chain is built from TRBV28 and TRBJ1-5; 7 bases are a match to TRBD1. V trimming: 4 bases; J trimming: 5 bases; junction bases outside the gene matches: 5. Germline V gene sequence: CDR1 MDHEN, CDR2 SYDVKM. CDR3 size: 14 residues. Using reference TRBV28 and TRBJ1-5 for the parts outside the CDR3, the full variable domain is DVKVTQSSRYLVKRTGEKVFLECVQDMDHENMFWYRQDPGLGLRLIYFSYDVKMKEKGDIPEGYSVSREKKERFSLILESASTNQTSMYLCASSSGQMHQPQHFGDGTRLSIL.

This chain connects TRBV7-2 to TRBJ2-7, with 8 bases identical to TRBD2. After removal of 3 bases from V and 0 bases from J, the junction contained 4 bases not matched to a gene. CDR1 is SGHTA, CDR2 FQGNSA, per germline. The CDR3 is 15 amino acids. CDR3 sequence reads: CASSFTGGASYEQYF. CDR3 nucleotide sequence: TGTGCCAGCAGCTTTACGGGAGGGGCCTCCTACGAGCAGTACTTC.

CDR3 amino acids: CAWGRDRDGSPLHF. In nucleotides, the CDR3 is TGTGCCTGGGGCCGGGACAGGGACGGTTCACCCCTCCACTTT. This rearrangement joins TRBV30 to TRBJ1-6, with 9 positions matching TRBD1. This CDR3 is built from 14 residues. CDR1 and CDR2 (germline): GTSNPN, SVGIG (reference sequence). Unmatched junction bases numbered 8, after V lost 5 bases and J lost 9 bases.

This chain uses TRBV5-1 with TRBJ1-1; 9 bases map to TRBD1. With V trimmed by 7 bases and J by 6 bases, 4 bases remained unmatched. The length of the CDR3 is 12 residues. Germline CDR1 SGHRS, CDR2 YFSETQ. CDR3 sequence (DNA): TGCGCCAGCCAACAGGGGGCGGCTGAAGCTTTCTTT. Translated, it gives CASQQGAAEAFF.

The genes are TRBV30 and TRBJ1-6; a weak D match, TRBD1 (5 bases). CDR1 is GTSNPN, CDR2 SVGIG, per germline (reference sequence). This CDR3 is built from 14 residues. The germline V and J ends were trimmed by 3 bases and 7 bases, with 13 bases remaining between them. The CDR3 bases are TGTGCCTGGAGCATTGGCAGGGTAAATTCACCCCTCCACTTT. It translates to CAWSIGRVNSPLHF. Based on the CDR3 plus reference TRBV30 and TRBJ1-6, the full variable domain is SQTIHQWPATLVQPVGSPLSLECTVEGTSNPNLYWYRQAAGRGLQLLFYSVGIGQISSEVPQNLSASRPQDRQFILSSKKLLLSDSGFYLCAWSIGRVNSPLHFGNGTRLTVT.

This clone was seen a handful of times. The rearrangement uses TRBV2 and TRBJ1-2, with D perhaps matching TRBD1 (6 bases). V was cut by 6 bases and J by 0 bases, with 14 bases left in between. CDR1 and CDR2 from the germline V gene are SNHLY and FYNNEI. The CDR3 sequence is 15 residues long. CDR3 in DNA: TGTGCCAGCAGACACAGGGATCAAGCTAACTATGGCTACACCTTC. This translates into CASRHRDQANYGYTF.

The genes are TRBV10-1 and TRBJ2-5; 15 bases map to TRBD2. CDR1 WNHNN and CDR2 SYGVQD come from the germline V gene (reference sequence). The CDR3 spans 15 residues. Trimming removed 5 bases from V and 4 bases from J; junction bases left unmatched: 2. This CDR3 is CASSRGLAGGETQYF. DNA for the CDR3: TGCGCCAGCAGTAGGGGACTAGCGGGGGGAGAGACCCAGTACTTC.

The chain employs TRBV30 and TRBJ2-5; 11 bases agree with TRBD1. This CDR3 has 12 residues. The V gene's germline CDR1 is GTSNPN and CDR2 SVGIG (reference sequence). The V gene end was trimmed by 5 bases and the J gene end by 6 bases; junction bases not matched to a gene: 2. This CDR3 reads CAWRTGGKTQYF. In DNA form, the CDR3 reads TGTGCCTGGCGGACAGGGGGCAAGACCCAGTACTTC.

The DNA of the CDR3 is TGTGCCAGTAGTTCCCGGACAGAAAACTATGGCTACACCTTC. It codes for CASSSRTENYGYTF. The genes are TRBV19 and TRBJ1-2; the D gene is possibly TRBD1 (6 bases). This CDR3 is built from 14 residues. Trimming pared 5 bases from V and 2 bases from J, leaving 12 bases between. Germline CDR1 LNHDA, CDR2 SQIVND (reference sequence).

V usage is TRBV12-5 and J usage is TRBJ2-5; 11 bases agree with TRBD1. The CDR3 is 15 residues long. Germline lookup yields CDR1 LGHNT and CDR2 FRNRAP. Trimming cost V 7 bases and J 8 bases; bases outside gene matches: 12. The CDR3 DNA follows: TGTGCTAGTGCTCTGGGACAGGGGGATTCGGGAACCCAGTACTTC. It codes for CASALGQGDSGTQYF. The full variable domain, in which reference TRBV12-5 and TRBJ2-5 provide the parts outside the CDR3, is DARVTQTPRHKVTEMGQEVTMRCQPILGHNTVFWYRQTMMQGLELLAYFRNRAPLDDSGMPKDRFSAEMPDATLATLKIQPSEPRDSAVYFCASALGQGDSGTQYFGPGTRLLVL.

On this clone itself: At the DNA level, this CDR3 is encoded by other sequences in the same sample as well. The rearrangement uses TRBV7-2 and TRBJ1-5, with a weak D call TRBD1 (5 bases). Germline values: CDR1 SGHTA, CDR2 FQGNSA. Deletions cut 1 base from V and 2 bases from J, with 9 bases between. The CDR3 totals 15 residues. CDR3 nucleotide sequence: TGTGCCAGCAGCTTAGTACAAGGGGGCAATCAGCCCCAGCATTTT. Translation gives CASSLVQGGNQPQHF.

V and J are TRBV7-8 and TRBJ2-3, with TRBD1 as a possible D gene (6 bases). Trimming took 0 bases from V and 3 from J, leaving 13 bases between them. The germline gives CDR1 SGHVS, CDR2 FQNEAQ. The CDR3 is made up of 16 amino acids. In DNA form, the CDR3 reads TGTGCCAGCAGCTTAGCCAAACAGGGTTGGACAGATACGCAGTATTTT. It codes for CASSLAKQGWTDTQYF. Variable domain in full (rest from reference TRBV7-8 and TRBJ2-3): GAGVSQSPRYKVAKRGQDVALRCDPISGHVSLFWYQQALGQGPEFLTYFQNEAQLDKSGLPSDRFFAERPEGSVSTLKIQRTQQEDSAVYLCASSLAKQGWTDTQYFGPGTRLTVL.

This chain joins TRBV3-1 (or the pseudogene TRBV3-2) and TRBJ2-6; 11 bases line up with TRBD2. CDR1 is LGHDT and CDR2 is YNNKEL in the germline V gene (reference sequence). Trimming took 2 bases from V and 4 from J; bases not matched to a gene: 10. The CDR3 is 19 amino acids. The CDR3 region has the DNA TGTGCCAGCAGCCAACTGACTAGCGGGGAGGTGTCAGGGGCCAACGTCCTGACTTTC. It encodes CASSQLTSGEVSGANVLTF.

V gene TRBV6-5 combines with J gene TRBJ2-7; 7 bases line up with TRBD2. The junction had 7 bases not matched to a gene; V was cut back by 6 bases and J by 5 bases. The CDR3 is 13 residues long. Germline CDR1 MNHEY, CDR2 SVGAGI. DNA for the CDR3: TGTGCCAGCAGCCCCTGGGGGGGGGACGAGCAGTACTTC. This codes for CASSPWGGDEQYF.

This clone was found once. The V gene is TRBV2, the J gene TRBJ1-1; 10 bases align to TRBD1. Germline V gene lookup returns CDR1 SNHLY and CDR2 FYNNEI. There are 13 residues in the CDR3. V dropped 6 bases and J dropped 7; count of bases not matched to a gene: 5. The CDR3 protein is CASRRDRGLEAFF. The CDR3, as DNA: TGTGCCAGCAGGAGGGACAGGGGCCTTGAAGCTTTCTTT.

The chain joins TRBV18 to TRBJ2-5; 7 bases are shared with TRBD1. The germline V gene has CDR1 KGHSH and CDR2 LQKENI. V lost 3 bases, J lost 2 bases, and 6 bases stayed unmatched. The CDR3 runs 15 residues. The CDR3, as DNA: TGTGCCAGCTCACCGTCGACAGGGACACAAGAGACCCAGTACTTC. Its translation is CASSPSTGTQETQYF.

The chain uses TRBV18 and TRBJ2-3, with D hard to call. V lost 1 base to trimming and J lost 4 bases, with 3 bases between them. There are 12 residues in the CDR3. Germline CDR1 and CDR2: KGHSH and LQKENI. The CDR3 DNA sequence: TGTGCCAGCTCACCACGGCCAGATACGCAGTATTTT. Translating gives CASSPRPDTQYF.